This T cell receptor (beta chain) was found in a study of CD8+ T cells in alopecia areata. Study-level information: Administration of oral tofacitinib to treated patients was at 5 to 10 mg twice daily.

Note on this clone: Its antigen is as yet unknown.

Treatment defined: oral pan-JAK inhibitor, 5-10 mg twice daily. General study findings and limits: With one nonresponder, baseline CD8+ expansion's link to response remains uncertain. Sequencing of scalp samples also includes resident alphabeta T cells from normal skin.

cDNA reverse transcribed from extracted RNA served as the sequencing template. Libraries were prepared by immunoSEQ multiplex PCR; TCRdb keeps only in-frame clonotypes and omits some of them. The data show about 94,000 clones, approximately 70% seen once. The sample was CD8+ T cells sorted from blood, taken around week 42, from a patient treated with tofacitinib. This receptor was obtained from a human donor with alopecia areata.

CDR3: CASSQDRAGNQPQHF. The CDR3 DNA follows: TGCGCCAGCAGCCAAGATCGGGCAGGGAATCAGCCCCAGCATTTT. The genes are TRBV4-3 and TRBJ1-5; D perhaps matches TRBD1 (5 bases). V dropped 0 bases and J dropped 4 bases, with 10 bases sitting between them. Germline CDR1 reads LGHNA; CDR2 reads YSLEER. CDR3 length equals 15 residues.